The 27 T cell receptor beta chains below all came from one sample that was sequenced in a study of CXCR3-negative and CXCR3-positive naive CD8 T cells. Study-level results: Greater hydrophobicity was found in TRB CDR3s of CXCR3-positive naive cells than of CXCR3-negative naive cells.

UMI-labeled 5' RACE TRB cDNA libraries were prepared from the cells. TCRdb derives one entry per CDR3 protein from the 5' RACE reads, leaving out DNA. There are roughly 100,000 distinct CDR3 sequences in the sample, with roughly 0.38% held by the top ten. Their specific antigens are unknown. Specimen: naive CXCR3+ CD8+ T cells from blood. As for subset: CD45RO-CCR7+CD27+CD95- naive CD8+ T cells expressing CXCR3 (TNR3+). The source is a human donor in good health. Some clones in this sample may be carry-over from other donors' samples.

The chain recombines TRBV20-1 with TRBJ2-1; with no DNA, the TCRdb D assignment of TRBD1 cannot be verified. CDR3 size: 14 residues. CDR1 is DFQATT and CDR2 is SNEGSKA in the germline V gene (reference sequence). The CDR3 protein is CSAPTGYPYNEQFF.

CDR3 sequence reads: CASSDYNEKFF. The chain carries TRBV27 and TRBJ2-1. The CDR3 totals 11 residues. The germline V gene has CDR1 MNHEY and CDR2 SMNVEV (reference sequence).

This chain uses TRBV7-3 with TRBJ2-4; the D call of TRBD1 rests on TCRdb alone, since no DNA is present to check it. The CDR3 runs to 13 residues. Germline loops: CDR1 SGHTA, CDR2 FQGTGA. Here the CDR3 reads CASSLIPGDIQYF.

The chain couples TRBV4-1 to TRBJ2-4; TCRdb calls TRBD1, which cannot be checked without DNA. This CDR3 is 15 amino acids long. Germline V CDR1 and CDR2: MGHRA, YSYEKL. CDR3 loop: CASSQDRGRANIQYF.

The J gene is TRBJ2-6, the V gene TRBV18; the TRBD1 assignment by TCRdb is unverifiable without DNA. This CDR3 has 19 residues. CDR1 is KGHSH, CDR2 LQKENI, per germline. The CDR3 spells CASSPHPGQGETGANVLTF.

This chain links TRBV4-2 with TRBJ2-1; TCRdb's D call of TRBD1 is untestable without DNA. CDR3 size: 17 residues. Per germline, CDR1 LGHNA and CDR2 YNFKEQ. The CDR3 loop is CASSPPNRDLTSNEQFF.

The rearrangement uses TRBV4-2 and TRBJ2-4; TCRdb's D call, TRBD1, is unchecked because there is no DNA. The V gene's germline CDR1 is LGHNA and CDR2 YNFKEQ. The CDR3 has 12 residues. The CDR3 region is CASSQEGVKRYF.

The rearrangement links TRBV7-9 to TRBJ1-1; TCRdb lists TRBD1, though no DNA is available to test this call. Germline values: CDR1 SEHNR, CDR2 FQNEAQ (reference sequence). This CDR3 has 14 residues. This chain's CDR3 is CASRERQPNTEAFF.

The CDR3: CSARFSGLILEQFF. The chain carries TRBV20-1 and TRBJ2-1; there is no DNA to check the TCRdb D call of TRBD2. The germline V gene encodes CDR1 DFQATT and CDR2 SNEGSKA (reference sequence). CDR3 length: 14 residues.

The V and J genes are TRBV28 and TRBJ1-2; TCRdb names TRBD1, which stays unverified in the absence of DNA. Per the germline V gene, CDR1 is MDHEN and CDR2 is SYDVKM. The CDR3 loop spans 14 amino acids. The CDR3 loop reads CASSFRAGGNGYTF.

The chain combines TRBV6-2 or TRBV6-3 with TRBJ2-1; TCRdb's assignment of TRBD2 cannot be checked, as there is no DNA. From germline, CDR1 is MNHEY and CDR2 SVGEGT. This CDR3 region has 16 residues. The CDR3 sequence is CASSYSKVIGWDEQFF.

CDR3 region: CASTLARTGVIQYF. The gene calls are TRBV12-3 or TRBV12-4 and TRBJ2-4; TCRdb picks TRBD1, but there is no DNA to check that call. CDR3 length: 14 amino acids.

This chain joins TRBV7-3 and TRBJ2-3. The germline V gene has CDR1 SGHTA and CDR2 FQGTGA. The CDR3 extends over 13 amino acids. CDR3 loop: CASSRDGTDTQYF. Full variable domain (remainder filled in from reference TRBV7-3 and TRBJ2-3): GAGVSQTPSNKVTEKGKYVELRCDPISGHTALYWYRQSLGQGPEFLIYFQGTGAADDSGLPNDRFFAVRPEGSVSTLKIQRTERGDSAVYLCASSRDGTDTQYFGPGTRLTVL.

This chain uses TRBV20-1 with TRBJ1-2; TCRdb picks TRBD1, but there is no DNA to check that call. The CDR3 has 17 amino acids. Looked up from germline, CDR1 is DFQATT and CDR2 is SNEGSKA (reference sequence). The CDR3 is CSARAPVTGGGLYGYTF.

The V and J genes are TRBV5-1 and TRBJ2-5; lacking DNA, the TRBD1 call made by TCRdb goes unchecked. This CDR3 contains 13 residues. Germline assignment: CDR1 SGHRS and CDR2 YFSETQ. The CDR3 is CATQPTGLETQYF.

V and J are TRBV5-6 and TRBJ2-4. This CDR3 has 13 amino acids. Germline V gene data show CDR1 as SGHDT and CDR2 as YYEEEE. CDR3 residues: CASSLVAVDIQYF.

V usage is TRBV29-1 and J usage is TRBJ2-1; TCRdb picks TRBD2, but there is no DNA to check that call. The CDR3 covers 15 residues. CDR1 SQVTM and CDR2 ANQGSEA come from the germline V gene. CDR3 region: CSANLWREAGNEQFF.

This chain uses TRBV4-3 with TRBJ2-3; as DNA is missing, the TRBD1 call by TCRdb cannot be tested. CDR1 LGHNA and CDR2 YSLEER come from the germline V gene. The CDR3 totals 17 residues. CDR3 loop: CASSQLPLTGGTDTQYF.

The chain couples TRBV7-9 to TRBJ1-1. Germline V gene lookup returns CDR1 SEHNR and CDR2 FQNEAQ (reference sequence). This CDR3 has 13 amino acids. Here the CDR3 reads CASSFVGNTEAFF.

The chain employs TRBV4-3 and TRBJ1-2; the TCRdb D gene call, TRBD1, has no DNA to confirm it. The germline gives CDR1 LGHNA, CDR2 YSLEER. This CDR3 is 15 amino acids long. The CDR3 sequence: CASSQDLSGGYGYTF.

The V call is TRBV7-9, the J call TRBJ1-5. CDR1 SEHNR and CDR2 FQNEAQ come from the germline V gene (reference sequence). CDR3 length: 14 residues. The CDR3 is CASSFGEGNQPQHF.

J is TRBJ2-7 and V is TRBV4-3; TCRdb's D call of TRBD1 is untestable without DNA. This CDR3 has 15 residues. The V gene's germline CDR1 is LGHNA and CDR2 YSLEER. The chain's CDR3 is CASSQDRGNSYEQYF.

The V and J genes are TRBV3-1 and TRBJ2-7; TCRdb reports TRBD2, a call that lacks DNA to check it against. Germline V CDR1 and CDR2: LGHDT, YNNKEL (reference sequence). CDR3 length equals 18 residues. CDR3 sequence: CASSQRTSVSLPFYEQYF.

The chain is built from TRBV4-3 and TRBJ2-5; as DNA is missing, the TRBD2 call by TCRdb cannot be tested. The CDR3 sequence is 18 residues long. In germline, CDR1 is LGHNA, CDR2 YSLEER. This CDR3 reads CASSQDFPSGGGDGTQYF.

CDR3 in amino acids: CASSLTLNEQFF. This chain uses TRBV6-6 with TRBJ2-1; TCRdb proposes TRBD1, but this gene call is untestable without DNA. The germline V gene encodes CDR1 MNHNY and CDR2 SVGAGI (reference sequence). This CDR3 region has 12 residues.

The chain employs TRBV10-3 and TRBJ1-4; TCRdb reports TRBD1, a call that lacks DNA to check it against. This CDR3 has 12 amino acids. Germline lookup yields CDR1 ENHRY and CDR2 SYGVKD. The chain's CDR3 is CAAGPPDEKLFF.

V gene TRBV12-3 or TRBV12-4 combines with J gene TRBJ1-2; TCRdb's assignment of TRBD1 cannot be checked, as there is no DNA. This CDR3 has 13 residues. The CDR3 loop is CASSEGTAYGYTF.